What follows is one T cell receptor (beta chain) and its context. After removal of 2 bases from V and 4 bases from J, the junction contained 1 base not matched to a gene. Germline lookup yields CDR1 KGHSH and CDR2 LQKENI. The CDR3 totals 14 residues. Each subset's genomic DNA was split evenly across several immunoSEQ plates. Sequencing was performed with immunoSEQ multiplex PCR; in TCRdb, only in-frame clones are kept and a portion is missing. The sample gives fewer than 3 million clones, just under 95% of which show up once; 0.3% to 0.4% is in the top ten. The data belong to a study of shared clonotypes between healthy human individuals.

The TCR originated in a man younger than 35 in good health. Some clones in this sample may be carry-over from other donors' samples. The sample comprised naive CD4+ T cells from PBMCs. Regarding subset: CD45RA+ positively selected. This chain links TRBV18 with TRBJ2-2; 7 bases match TRBD2. For the CDR3, the DNA is TGTGCCAGCTCACCAGGGACTATCACCGGGGAGCTGTTTTTT. Its translation: CASSPGTITGELFF.